This is a list of T cell receptor beta chains from one sample in a study of shared clonotypes between healthy human individuals. Sequenced by immunoSEQ multiplex PCR; TCRdb stores in-frame clones only, minus some. The table shows fewer than 3 million clones, with around 90% occurring only once. What was sequenced was naive CD4+ T cells from PBMCs. These receptors were obtained from a man aged 18 to 30 in good health. Some clones in this sample may be carry-over from other donors' samples. Each CDR3 is given with its conserved first and last residue. Fields, in order: D gene, V gene, J gene, CDR3 protein. A D gene is named only where the DNA matches it firmly.

D gene: -
V gene: TRBV2
J gene: TRBJ2-3
CDR3 protein: CATTNWERDPDTQYF

D gene: TRBD1
V gene: TRBV27
J gene: TRBJ1-1
CDR3 protein: CASSTDRLNTEAFF

D gene: -
V gene: TRBV14
J gene: TRBJ1-2
CDR3 protein: CASSQVGGPKSTF

D gene: -
V gene: TRBV6-1
J gene: TRBJ1-5
CDR3 protein: CASSESGTNNQPQHF

D gene: TRBD1
V gene: TRBV5-4
J gene: TRBJ1-2
CDR3 protein: CASSLGQGAYGYTF

D gene: -
V gene: TRBV28
J gene: TRBJ2-1
CDR3 protein: CASSFSGDEQFF

D gene: -
V gene: TRBV30
J gene: TRBJ2-5
CDR3 protein: CAWGQAAGETQYF

D gene: -
V gene: TRBV28
J gene: TRBJ2-7
CDR3 protein: CATISVIYEQYF

D gene: -
V gene: TRBV19
J gene: TRBJ1-2
CDR3 protein: CASNKGGYGYTF

D gene: -
V gene: TRBV28
J gene: TRBJ1-1
CDR3 protein: CASSLSIAAFF

D gene: TRBD1
V gene: TRBV19
J gene: TRBJ1-1
CDR3 protein: CASSNYRGMNTEAFF

D gene: -
V gene: TRBV5-5
J gene: TRBJ2-5
CDR3 protein: CASSLGAGQETQYF

D gene: -
V gene: TRBV15
J gene: TRBJ1-1
CDR3 protein: CATSRTTGEGTEAFF

D gene: TRBD1
V gene: TRBV29-1
J gene: TRBJ1-2
CDR3 protein: CSVGPTGQAFNYGYTF

D gene: -
V gene: TRBV19
J gene: TRBJ1-1
CDR3 protein: CASSIGLRNTEAFF

D gene: TRBD1
V gene: TRBV19
J gene: TRBJ2-6
CDR3 protein: CASSTPPGQGALGANVLTF

D gene: TRBD2
V gene: TRBV4-1
J gene: TRBJ2-7
CDR3 protein: CASSQAPAGGPEQYF

D gene: TRBD1
V gene: TRBV19
J gene: TRBJ1-5
CDR3 protein: CASSRDPTGGNQPQHF

D gene: -
V gene: TRBV30
J gene: TRBJ2-7
CDR3 protein: CAWSPAVYEQYF

D gene: -
V gene: TRBV27
J gene: TRBJ1-3
CDR3 protein: CASSLASSGNTIYF

D gene: -
V gene: TRBV5-1
J gene: TRBJ2-7
CDR3 protein: CASSLVEGSSYEQYF

D gene: TRBD2
V gene: TRBV28
J gene: TRBJ2-7
CDR3 protein: CASSLYPGGSSGTYEQYF

D gene: TRBD2
V gene: TRBV5-1
J gene: TRBJ2-1
CDR3 protein: CASSLALAGVYNEQFF

D gene: -
V gene: TRBV10-1
J gene: TRBJ2-1
CDR3 protein: CAGNSDWAYNEQFF

D gene: TRBD1
V gene: TRBV9
J gene: TRBJ2-7
CDR3 protein: CASSVGQGQYYEQYF

D gene: TRBD1
V gene: TRBV6-4
J gene: TRBJ2-3
CDR3 protein: CASSLDRGPDTQYF

D gene: TRBD1
V gene: TRBV7-9
J gene: TRBJ1-3
CDR3 protein: CASSPRGPGNTIYF

D gene: -
V gene: TRBV7-8
J gene: TRBJ2-7
CDR3 protein: CASSKRRDFSYEQYF

D gene: -
V gene: TRBV28
J gene: TRBJ1-2
CDR3 protein: CASSLTQPPGYTF

D gene: TRBD2
V gene: TRBV7-3
J gene: TRBJ2-5
CDR3 protein: CASSSGSGTQETQYF

D gene: TRBD1
V gene: TRBV28
J gene: TRBJ1-2
CDR3 protein: CASSSSGTGNYGYTF

D gene: -
V gene: TRBV5-1
J gene: TRBJ1-3
CDR3 protein: CASSPGSFGNTIYF

D gene: -
V gene: TRBV18
J gene: TRBJ2-3
CDR3 protein: CASSLYRAPSTDTQYF

D gene: -
V gene: TRBV5-1
J gene: TRBJ2-1
CDR3 protein: CASSLVMGSDEQFF

D gene: -
V gene: TRBV19
J gene: TRBJ1-1
CDR3 protein: CASRRDYTEAFF

D gene: -
V gene: TRBV29-1
J gene: TRBJ1-1
CDR3 protein: CSVERQIFTEAFF

D gene: -
V gene: TRBV18
J gene: TRBJ1-4
CDR3 protein: CASSPQPTNEKLFF

D gene: -
V gene: TRBV6-6
J gene: TRBJ1-1
CDR3 protein: CASSYPRNTEAFF

D gene: -
V gene: TRBV29-1
J gene: TRBJ2-5
CDR3 protein: CSAAGAGQETQYF

D gene: -
V gene: TRBV18
J gene: TRBJ1-1
CDR3 protein: CASSLQGLHMNTEAFF

D gene: -
V gene: TRBV2
J gene: TRBJ1-4
CDR3 protein: CASAGRARNEKLFF

D gene: TRBD1
V gene: TRBV7-9
J gene: TRBJ2-7
CDR3 protein: CASSFPGQGSYEQYF

D gene: -
V gene: TRBV28
J gene: TRBJ1-2
CDR3 protein: CASHRVVANYGYTF

D gene: -
V gene: TRBV29-1
J gene: TRBJ2-2
CDR3 protein: CSVLGSRWAGGELFF

D gene: -
V gene: TRBV5-1
J gene: TRBJ2-3
CDR3 protein: CASRPLRAPTDTQYF

D gene: -
V gene: TRBV5-6
J gene: TRBJ2-3
CDR3 protein: CASSLFADTQYF

D gene: -
V gene: TRBV19
J gene: TRBJ1-5
CDR3 protein: CASSIVSYNQPQHF

D gene: -
V gene: TRBV28
J gene: TRBJ1-5
CDR3 protein: CASSPTGTKRQPQHF

D gene: TRBD1
V gene: TRBV7-9
J gene: TRBJ1-2
CDR3 protein: CASSWDRGDGYTF

D gene: TRBD1
V gene: TRBV9
J gene: TRBJ2-7
CDR3 protein: CASSVGTASYEQYF

D gene: -
V gene: TRBV5-8
J gene: TRBJ1-4
CDR3 protein: CASSLHRGSEKLFF

D gene: TRBD2
V gene: TRBV4-3
J gene: TRBJ2-7
CDR3 protein: CASSQDPGRAYEQYF

D gene: -
V gene: TRBV7-2
J gene: TRBJ1-3
CDR3 protein: CASSRTPGAEGSLENTIYF

D gene: -
V gene: TRBV6-5
J gene: TRBJ2-5
CDR3 protein: CASSYSATRQETQYF

D gene: TRBD1
V gene: TRBV5-1
J gene: TRBJ1-1
CDR3 protein: CASTQGAGGTEAFF

D gene: -
V gene: TRBV7-9
J gene: TRBJ2-3
CDR3 protein: CASSSPWPGTDTQYF

D gene: TRBD2
V gene: TRBV9
J gene: TRBJ2-1
CDR3 protein: CASSGSGTYNEQFF

D gene: -
V gene: TRBV10-1
J gene: TRBJ2-1
CDR3 protein: CASSDRANNEQFF

D gene: TRBD2
V gene: TRBV5-6
J gene: TRBJ2-7
CDR3 protein: CASSNPGLADGKPYEQYF

D gene: -
V gene: TRBV30
J gene: TRBJ2-5
CDR3 protein: CAWKIMGGKETQYF